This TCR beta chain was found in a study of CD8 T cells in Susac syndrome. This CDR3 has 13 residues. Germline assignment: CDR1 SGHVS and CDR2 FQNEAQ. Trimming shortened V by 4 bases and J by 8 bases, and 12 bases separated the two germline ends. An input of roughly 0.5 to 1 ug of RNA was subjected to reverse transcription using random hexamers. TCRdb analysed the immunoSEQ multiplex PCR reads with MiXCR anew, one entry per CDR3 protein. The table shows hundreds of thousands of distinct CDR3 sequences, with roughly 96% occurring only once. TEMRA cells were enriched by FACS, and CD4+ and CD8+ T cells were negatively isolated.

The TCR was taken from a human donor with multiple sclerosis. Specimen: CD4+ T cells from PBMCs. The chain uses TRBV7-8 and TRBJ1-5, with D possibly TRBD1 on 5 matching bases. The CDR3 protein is CASSSRGSEPQHF. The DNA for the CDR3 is TGTGCCAGCAGCTCTAGGGGTTCGGAGCCCCAGCATTTT.